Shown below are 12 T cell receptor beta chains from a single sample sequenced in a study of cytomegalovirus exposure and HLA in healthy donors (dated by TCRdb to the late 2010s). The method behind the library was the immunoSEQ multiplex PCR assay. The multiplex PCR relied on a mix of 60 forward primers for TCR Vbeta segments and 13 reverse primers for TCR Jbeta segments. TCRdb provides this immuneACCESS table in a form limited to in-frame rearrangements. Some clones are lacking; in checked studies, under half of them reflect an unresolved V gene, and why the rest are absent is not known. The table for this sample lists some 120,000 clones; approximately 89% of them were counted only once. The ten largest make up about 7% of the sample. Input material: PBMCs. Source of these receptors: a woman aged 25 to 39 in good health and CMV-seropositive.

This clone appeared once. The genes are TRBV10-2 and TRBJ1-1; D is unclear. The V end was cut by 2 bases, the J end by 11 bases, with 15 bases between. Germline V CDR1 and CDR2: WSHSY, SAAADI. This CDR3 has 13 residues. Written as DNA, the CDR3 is TGCGCCAGCAGTGAGGTGACGGAGGTTGGGGCTTTCTTT. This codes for CASSEVTEVGAFF.

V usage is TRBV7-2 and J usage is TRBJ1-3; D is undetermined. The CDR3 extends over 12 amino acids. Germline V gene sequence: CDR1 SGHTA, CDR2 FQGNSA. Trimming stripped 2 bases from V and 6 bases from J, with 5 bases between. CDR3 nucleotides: TGTGCCAGCAGCTTAATGGCAAACACCATATATTTT. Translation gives CASSLMANTIYF.

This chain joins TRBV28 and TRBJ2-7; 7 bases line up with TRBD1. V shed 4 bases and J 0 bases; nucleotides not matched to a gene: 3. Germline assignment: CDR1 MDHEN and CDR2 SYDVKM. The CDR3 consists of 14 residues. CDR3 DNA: TGTGCCAGCAGTTCGGGACAGACCTCCTACGAGCAGTACTTC. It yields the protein CASSSGQTSYEQYF.

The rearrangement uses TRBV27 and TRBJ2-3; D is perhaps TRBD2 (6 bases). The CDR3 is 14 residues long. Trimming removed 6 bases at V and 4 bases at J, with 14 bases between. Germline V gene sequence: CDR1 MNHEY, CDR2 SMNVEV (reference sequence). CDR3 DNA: TGTGCCAGCAGCCCCACGACTAGACCAGATACGCAGTATTTT. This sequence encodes CASSPTTRPDTQYF.

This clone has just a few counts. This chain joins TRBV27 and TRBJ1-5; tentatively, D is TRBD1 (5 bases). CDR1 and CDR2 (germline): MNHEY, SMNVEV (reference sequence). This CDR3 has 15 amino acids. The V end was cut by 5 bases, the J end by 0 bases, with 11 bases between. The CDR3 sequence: CASSRQFYSNQPQHF. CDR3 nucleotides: TGTGCCAGCAGTAGACAGTTCTATAGCAATCAGCCCCAGCATTTT.

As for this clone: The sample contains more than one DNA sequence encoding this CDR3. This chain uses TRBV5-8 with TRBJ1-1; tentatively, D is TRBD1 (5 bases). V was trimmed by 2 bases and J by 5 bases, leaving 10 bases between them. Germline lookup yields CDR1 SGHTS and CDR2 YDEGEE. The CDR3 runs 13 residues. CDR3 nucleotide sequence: TGTGCCAGCAGCTTTGGTGGGGGGACTGAAGCTTTCTTT. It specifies CASSFGGGTEAFF.

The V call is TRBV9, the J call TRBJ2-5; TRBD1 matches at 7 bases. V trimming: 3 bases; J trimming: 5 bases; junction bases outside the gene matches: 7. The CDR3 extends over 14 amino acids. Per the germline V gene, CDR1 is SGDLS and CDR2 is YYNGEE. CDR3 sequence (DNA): TGTGCCAGCAGCGAGGTTACAGGGGCGGAGACCCAGTACTTC. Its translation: CASSEVTGAETQYF.

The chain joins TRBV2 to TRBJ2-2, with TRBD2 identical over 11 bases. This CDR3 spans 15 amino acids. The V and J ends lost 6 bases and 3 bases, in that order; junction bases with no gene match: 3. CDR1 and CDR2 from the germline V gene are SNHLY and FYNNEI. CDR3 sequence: CASRSGLADTGELFF. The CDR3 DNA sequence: TGTGCCAGCAGATCGGGACTAGCGGACACCGGGGAGCTGTTTTTT.

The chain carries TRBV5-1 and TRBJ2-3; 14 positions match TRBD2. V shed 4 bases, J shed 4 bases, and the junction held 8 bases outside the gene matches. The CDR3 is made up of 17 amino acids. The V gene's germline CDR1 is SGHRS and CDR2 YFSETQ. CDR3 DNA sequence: TGCGCCAGCAGCATGAGACTAGCGGGGGGGCCCGCAGATACGCAGTATTTT. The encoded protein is CASSMRLAGGPADTQYF.

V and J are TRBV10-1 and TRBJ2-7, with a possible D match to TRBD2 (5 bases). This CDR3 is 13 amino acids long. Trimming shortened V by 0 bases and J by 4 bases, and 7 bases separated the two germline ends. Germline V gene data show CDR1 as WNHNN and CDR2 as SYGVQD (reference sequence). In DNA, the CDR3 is TGCGCCAGCAGTGAGTCCGGGGTATACGAGCAGTACTTC. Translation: CASSESGVYEQYF.

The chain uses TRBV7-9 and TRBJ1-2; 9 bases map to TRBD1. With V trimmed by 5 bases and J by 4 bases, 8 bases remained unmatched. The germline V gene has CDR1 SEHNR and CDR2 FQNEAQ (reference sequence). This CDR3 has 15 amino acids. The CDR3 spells CASSQAGQGAYGYTF. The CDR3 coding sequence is TGTGCCAGCAGCCAGGCGGGACAGGGAGCCTATGGCTACACCTTC.

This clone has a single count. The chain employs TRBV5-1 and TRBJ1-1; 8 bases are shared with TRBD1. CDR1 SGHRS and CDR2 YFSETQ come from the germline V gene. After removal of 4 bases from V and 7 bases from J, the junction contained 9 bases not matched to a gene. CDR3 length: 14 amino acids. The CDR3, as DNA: TGCGCCAGCAGCAGGGAAGGGACAGGAATTGAAGCTTTCTTT. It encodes CASSREGTGIEAFF.